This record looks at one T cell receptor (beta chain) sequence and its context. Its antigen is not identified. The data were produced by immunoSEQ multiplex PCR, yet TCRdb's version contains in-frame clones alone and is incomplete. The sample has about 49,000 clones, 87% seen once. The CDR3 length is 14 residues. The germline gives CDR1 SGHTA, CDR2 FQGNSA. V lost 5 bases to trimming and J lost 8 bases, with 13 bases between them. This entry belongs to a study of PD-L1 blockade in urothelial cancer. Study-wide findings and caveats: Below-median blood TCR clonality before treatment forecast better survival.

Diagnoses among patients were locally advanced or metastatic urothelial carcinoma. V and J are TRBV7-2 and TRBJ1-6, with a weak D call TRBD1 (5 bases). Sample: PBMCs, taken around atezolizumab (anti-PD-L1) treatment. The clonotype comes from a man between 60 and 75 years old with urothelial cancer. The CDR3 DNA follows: TGTGCCAGCAGCCGAGACAGAAAGGATTCACCCCTCCACTTT. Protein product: CASSRDRKDSPLHF.